This T cell receptor (beta chain) was profiled in a study of regulatory T cells in long-lasting Graves disease. The CDR3 is 17 residues long. V lost 3 bases and J lost 4; bases outside the gene matches: 12. Construction of the TCR beta libraries employed iRepertoire HTBI primers in conjunction with Arm-PCR of CDR3 regions. TCRdb re-called the multiplex PCR reads through MiXCR, storing one row per CDR3 protein. Among hundreds of thousands of distinct CDR3 sequences, 15% to 20% were seen once, and the ten largest hold about 20%. Described time point: newly diagnosed GD, antithyroid drugs for less than 3 months. The TCR library was prepared using RNA isolated from PBMCs. About 8.8 milliliters of peripheral blood went into EDTA tubes. This clonotype has ten or more counts. This sample was shared with a second study, whose subject was T cells in Graves' hyperthyroidism and ophthalmopathy.

The sample here was peripheral blood mononuclear cells (PBMCs), taken at new diagnosis, from a patient treated with antithyroid drugs. The gene calls are TRBV12-3 or TRBV12-4 and TRBJ2-1, with 7 positions matching TRBD1. The TCR originated in a woman aged 25 to 45 with Graves disease. The CDR3 sequence is CASSFAQTGVLYNEQFF. The CDR3 region has the DNA TGTGCCAGCAGTTTTGCCCAAACAGGGGTCTTGTACAATGAGCAGTTCTTC.